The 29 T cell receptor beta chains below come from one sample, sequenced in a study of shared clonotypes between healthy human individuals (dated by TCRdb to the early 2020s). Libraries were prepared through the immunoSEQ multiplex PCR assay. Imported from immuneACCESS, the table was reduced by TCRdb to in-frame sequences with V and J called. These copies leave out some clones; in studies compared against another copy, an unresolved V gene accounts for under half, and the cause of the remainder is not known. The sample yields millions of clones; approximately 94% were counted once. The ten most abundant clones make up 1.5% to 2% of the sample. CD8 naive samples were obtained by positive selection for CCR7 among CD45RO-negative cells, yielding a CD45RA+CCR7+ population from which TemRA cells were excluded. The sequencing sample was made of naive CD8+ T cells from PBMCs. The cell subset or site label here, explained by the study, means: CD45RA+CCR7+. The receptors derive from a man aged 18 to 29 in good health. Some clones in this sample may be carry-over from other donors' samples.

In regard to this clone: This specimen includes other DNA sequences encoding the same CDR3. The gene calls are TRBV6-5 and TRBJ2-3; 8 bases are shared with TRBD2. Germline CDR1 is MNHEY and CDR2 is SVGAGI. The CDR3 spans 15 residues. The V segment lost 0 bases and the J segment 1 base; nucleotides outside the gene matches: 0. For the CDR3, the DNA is TGTGCCAGCAGTTACTCGCGGGGGGGCACAGATACGCAGTATTTT. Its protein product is CASSYSRGGTDTQYF.

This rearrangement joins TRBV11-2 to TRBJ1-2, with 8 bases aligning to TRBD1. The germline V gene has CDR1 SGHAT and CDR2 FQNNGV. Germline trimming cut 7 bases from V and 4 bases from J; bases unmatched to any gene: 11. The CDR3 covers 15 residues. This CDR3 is CASTTVGTGFYGYTF. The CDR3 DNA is TGTGCCAGCACCACGGTGGGGACAGGCTTCTATGGCTACACCTTC.

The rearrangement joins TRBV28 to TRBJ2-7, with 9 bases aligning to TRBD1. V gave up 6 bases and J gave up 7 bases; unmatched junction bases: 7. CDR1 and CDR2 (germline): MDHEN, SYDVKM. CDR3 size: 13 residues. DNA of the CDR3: TGTGCCAGCAGGTTCGACAGGGGGTATGAGCAGTACTTC. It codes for CASRFDRGYEQYF.

This CDR3 is CASSVEGNGAGELFF. In DNA form, the CDR3 reads TGCGCCAGCAGCGTTGAGGGTAATGGAGCCGGGGAGCTGTTTTTT. The V gene is TRBV4-1, the J gene TRBJ2-2, with D possibly being TRBD2 (5 bases). Germline-derived CDR1 and CDR2 are MGHRA and YSYEKL. Trimming took 5 bases from V and 6 from J, leaving 16 bases between them. This CDR3 contains 15 residues.

The CDR3 sequence is CASSPEGRRNEQFF. CDR3 DNA sequence: TGTGCCAGCAGCCCAGAGGGCCGACGCAATGAGCAGTTCTTC. This sequence joins TRBV9 and TRBJ2-1; perhaps TRBD2 as D (5 bases). In germline, CDR1 is SGDLS, CDR2 YYNGEE. The CDR3 is 14 amino acids. Trimming removed 4 bases at V and 6 bases at J, with 14 bases between.

The CDR3 protein is CSVVACGTTYEQYF. The CDR3 DNA is TGCAGCGTTGTTGCTTGCGGGACTACCTACGAGCAGTACTTC. J is TRBJ2-7 and V is TRBV29-1, with 7 positions matching TRBD2. From germline, CDR1 is SQVTM and CDR2 ANQGSEA. V lost 4 bases to trimming and J lost 2 bases; unmatched junction nucleotides: 8. The CDR3 spans 14 residues.

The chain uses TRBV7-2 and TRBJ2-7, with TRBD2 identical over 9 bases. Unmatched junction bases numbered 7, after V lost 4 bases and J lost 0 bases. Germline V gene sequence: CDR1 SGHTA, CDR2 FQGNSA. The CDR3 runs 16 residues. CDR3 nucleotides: TGTGCCAGCAGCTCCTATATAGCGGGAGCCTCCTACGAGCAGTACTTC. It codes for CASSSYIAGASYEQYF. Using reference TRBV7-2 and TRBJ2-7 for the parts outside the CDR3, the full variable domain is GAGVSQSPSNKVTEKGKDVELRCDPISGHTALYWYRQSLGQGLEFLIYFQGNSAPDKSGLPSDRFSAERTGGSVSTLTIQRTQQEDSAVYLCASSSYIAGASYEQYFGPGTRLTVT.

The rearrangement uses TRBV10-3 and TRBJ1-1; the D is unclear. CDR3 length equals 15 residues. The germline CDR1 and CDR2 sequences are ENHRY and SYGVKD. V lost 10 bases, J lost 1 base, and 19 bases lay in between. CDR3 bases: TGTGCCACTAACCCTCGAGGACTGCCGAACACTGAAGCTTTCTTT. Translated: CATNPRGLPNTEAFF.

The CDR3 loop reads CASTFGLGTDTQYF. Written as DNA, the CDR3 is TGTGCCAGCACCTTTGGATTGGGCACAGATACGCAGTATTTT. The chain recombines TRBV19 with TRBJ2-3; D is unresolved. CDR1 and CDR2 from the germline V gene are LNHDA and SQIVND (reference sequence). Trimming took 9 bases from V and 1 from J, leaving 14 bases between them. CDR3 size: 14 residues.

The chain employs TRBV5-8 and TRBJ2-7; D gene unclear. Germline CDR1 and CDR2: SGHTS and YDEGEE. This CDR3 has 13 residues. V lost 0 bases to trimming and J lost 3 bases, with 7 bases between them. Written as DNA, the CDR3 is TGTGCCAGCAGCTTGGCGGTGGTCTACGAGCAGTACTTC. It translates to CASSLAVVYEQYF. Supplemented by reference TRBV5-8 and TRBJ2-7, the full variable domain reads EAGVTQSPTHLIKTRGQQATLRCSPISGHTSVYWYQQALGLGLQFLLWYDEGEERNRGNFPPRFSGRQFPNYSSELNVNALELEDSALYLCASSLAVVYEQYFGPGTRLTVT.

The CDR3 region has the DNA TGTGCCAGCAGTTCGACAGGGCGGGACTATGGCTACACCTTC. This codes for CASSSTGRDYGYTF. The rearrangement links TRBV27 to TRBJ1-2; 7 bases are shared with TRBD1. The germline CDR1 and CDR2 sequences are MNHEY and SMNVEV (reference sequence). The CDR3 runs 14 residues. V lost 4 bases and J lost 3; bases outside the gene matches: 5.

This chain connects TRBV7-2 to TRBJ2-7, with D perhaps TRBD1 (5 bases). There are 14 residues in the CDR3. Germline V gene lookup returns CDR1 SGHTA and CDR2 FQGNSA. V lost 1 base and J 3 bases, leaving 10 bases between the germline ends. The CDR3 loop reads CASSLVSGLYEQYF. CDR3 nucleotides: TGTGCCAGCAGCTTAGTGTCAGGGCTCTACGAGCAGTACTTC.

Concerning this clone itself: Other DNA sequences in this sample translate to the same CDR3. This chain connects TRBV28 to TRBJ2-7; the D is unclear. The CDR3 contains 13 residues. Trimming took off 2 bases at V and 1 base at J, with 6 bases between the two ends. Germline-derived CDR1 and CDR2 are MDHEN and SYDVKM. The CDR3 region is CASSLQRSYEQYF. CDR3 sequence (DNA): TGTGCCAGCAGTTTACAGAGGTCCTACGAGCAGTACTTC.

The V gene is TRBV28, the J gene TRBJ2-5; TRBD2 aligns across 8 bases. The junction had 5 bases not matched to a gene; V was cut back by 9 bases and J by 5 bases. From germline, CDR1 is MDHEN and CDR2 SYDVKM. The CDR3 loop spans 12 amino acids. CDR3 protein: CASNRGGETQYF. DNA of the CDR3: TGTGCCAGTAATCGGGGGGGTGAGACCCAGTACTTC.

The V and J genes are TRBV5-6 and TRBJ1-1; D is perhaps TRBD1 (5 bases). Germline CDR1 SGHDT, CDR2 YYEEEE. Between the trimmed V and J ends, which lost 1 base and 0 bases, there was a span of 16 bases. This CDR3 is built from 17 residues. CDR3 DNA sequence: TGTGCCAGCAGCTTGTGGGGCAGGAGACTACTGAACACTGAAGCTTTCTTT. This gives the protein CASSLWGRRLLNTEAFF.

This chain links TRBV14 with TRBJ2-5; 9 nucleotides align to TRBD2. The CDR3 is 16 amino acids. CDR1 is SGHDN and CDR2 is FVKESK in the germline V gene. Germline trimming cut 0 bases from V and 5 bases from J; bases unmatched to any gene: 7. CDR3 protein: CASSQELAGPGETQYF. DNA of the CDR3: TGTGCCAGCAGCCAAGAACTAGCGGGCCCAGGGGAGACCCAGTACTTC.

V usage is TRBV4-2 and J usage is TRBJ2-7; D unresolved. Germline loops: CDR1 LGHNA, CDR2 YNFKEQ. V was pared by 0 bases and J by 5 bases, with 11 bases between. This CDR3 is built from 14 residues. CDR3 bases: TGTGCCAGCAGCCAAGATAAAAGGGTTCACGAGCAGTACTTC. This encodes CASSQDKRVHEQYF.

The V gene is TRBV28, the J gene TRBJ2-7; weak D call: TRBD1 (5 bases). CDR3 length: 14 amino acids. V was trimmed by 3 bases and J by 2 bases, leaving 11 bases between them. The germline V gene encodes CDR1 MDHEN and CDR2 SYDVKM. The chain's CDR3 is CASSFRQTAYEQYF. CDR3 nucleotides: TGTGCCAGCAGTTTTCGACAGACCGCCTACGAGCAGTACTTC.

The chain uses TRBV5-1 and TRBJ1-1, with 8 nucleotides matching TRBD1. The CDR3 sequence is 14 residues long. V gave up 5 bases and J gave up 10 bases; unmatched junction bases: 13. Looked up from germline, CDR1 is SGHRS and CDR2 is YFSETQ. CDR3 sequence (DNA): TGCGCCAGCAGAGTCCCAGGACAGGGCAACCCAGCTTTCTTT. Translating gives CASRVPGQGNPAFF.

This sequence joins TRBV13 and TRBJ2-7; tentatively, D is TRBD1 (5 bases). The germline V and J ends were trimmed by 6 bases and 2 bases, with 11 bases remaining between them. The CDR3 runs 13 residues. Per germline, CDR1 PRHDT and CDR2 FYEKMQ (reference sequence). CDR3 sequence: CASSRTRTYEQYF. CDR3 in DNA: TGTGCCAGCAGTAGGACACGAACCTACGAGCAGTACTTC.

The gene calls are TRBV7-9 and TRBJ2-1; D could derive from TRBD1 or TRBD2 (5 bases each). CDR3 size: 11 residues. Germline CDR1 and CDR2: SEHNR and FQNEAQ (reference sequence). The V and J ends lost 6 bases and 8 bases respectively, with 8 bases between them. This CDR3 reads CASSWDHEQFF. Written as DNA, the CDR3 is TGTGCCAGCAGTTGGGACCATGAGCAGTTCTTC.

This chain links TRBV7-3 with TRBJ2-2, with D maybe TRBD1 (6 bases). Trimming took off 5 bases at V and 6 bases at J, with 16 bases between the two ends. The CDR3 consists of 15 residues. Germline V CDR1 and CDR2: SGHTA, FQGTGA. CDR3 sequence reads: CASSPVQGWAGELFF. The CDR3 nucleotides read TGTGCCAGCAGCCCCGTACAGGGTTGGGCCGGGGAGCTGTTTTTT. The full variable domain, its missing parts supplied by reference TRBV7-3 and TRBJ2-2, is GAGVSQTPSNKVTEKGKYVELRCDPISGHTALYWYRQSLGQGPEFLIYFQGTGAADDSGLPNDRFFAVRPEGSVSTLKIQRTERGDSAVYLCASSPVQGWAGELFFGEGSRLTVL.

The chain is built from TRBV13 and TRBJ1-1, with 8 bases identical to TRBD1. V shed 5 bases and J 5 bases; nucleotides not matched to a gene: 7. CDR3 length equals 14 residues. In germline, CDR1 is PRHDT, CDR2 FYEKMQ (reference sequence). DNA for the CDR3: TGTGCCAGCAGCCCCCAAAGACAGGGGACTGAAGCTTTCTTT. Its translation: CASSPQRQGTEAFF.

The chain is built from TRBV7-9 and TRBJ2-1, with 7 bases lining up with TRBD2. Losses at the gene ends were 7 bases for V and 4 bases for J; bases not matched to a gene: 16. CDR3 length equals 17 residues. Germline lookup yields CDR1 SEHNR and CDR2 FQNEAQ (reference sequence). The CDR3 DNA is TGTGCCAGCAACTCCCGACTGAGCGGGGAACCATACAATGAGCAGTTCTTC. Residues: CASNSRLSGEPYNEQFF.

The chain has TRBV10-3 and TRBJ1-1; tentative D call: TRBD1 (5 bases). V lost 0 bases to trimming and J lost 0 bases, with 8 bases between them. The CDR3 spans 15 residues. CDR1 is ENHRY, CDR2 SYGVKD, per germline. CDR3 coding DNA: TGTGCCATCAGTGAGTCTGTGGGACTGAACACTGAAGCTTTCTTT. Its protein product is CAISESVGLNTEAFF.

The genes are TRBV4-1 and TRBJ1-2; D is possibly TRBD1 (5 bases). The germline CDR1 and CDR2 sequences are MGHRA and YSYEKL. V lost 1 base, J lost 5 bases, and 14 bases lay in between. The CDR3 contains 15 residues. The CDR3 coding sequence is TGCGCCAGCAGCCAAGTTGAGGGACCCTTATATGGCTACACCTTC. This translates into CASSQVEGPLYGYTF.

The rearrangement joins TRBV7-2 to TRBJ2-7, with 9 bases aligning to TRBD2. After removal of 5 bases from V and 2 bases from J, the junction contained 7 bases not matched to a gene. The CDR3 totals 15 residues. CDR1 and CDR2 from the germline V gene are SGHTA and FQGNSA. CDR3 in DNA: TGTGCCAGCAGCCCCCTGGGCGGGAGGGCCTACGAGCAGTACTTC. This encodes CASSPLGGRAYEQYF.

Written as DNA, the CDR3 is TGTGCCAGCAGCTCAGGAGGTCCGGGCGAGCAGTACTTC. This sequence encodes CASSSGGPGEQYF. The chain recombines TRBV11-2 with TRBJ2-7; the D gene is possibly TRBD2 (5 bases). CDR3 length equals 13 residues. Germline values: CDR1 SGHAT, CDR2 FQNNGV. V lost 4 bases, J lost 6 bases, and 13 bases lay in between.

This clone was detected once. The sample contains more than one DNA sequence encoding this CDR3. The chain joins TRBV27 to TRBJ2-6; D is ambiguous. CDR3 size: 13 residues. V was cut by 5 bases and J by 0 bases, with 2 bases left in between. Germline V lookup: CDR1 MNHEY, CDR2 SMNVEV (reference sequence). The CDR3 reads CASSPSGANVLTF. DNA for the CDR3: TGTGCCAGCAGTCCCTCTGGGGCCAACGTCCTGACTTTC.